This paragraph reports one T cell receptor (beta chain). What it recognizes is unknown. This record belongs to a study of cytotoxic CD8 clonotypes in ibrutinib-treated CLL. Turning to the study itself: Among the patients, roughly 12 presented as relapsed/refractory and about 16 as treatment-naive; some 17 showed unmutated IGHV. By median roughly 5.5 years, roughly 12 had progressed and some 14 stayed remitted; responses had been 2 complete and about 25 partial. Regarding the study as a whole: Researchers report that baseline clonality outpaced age-matched healthy donors and tracked circulating CD8+ T-cell counts.

Trimming took 4 bases from V and 6 from J; bases not matched to a gene: 7. The germline V gene has CDR1 SGHNT and CDR2 YYREEE (reference sequence). The CDR3 loop spans 14 amino acids. Generated by immunoSEQ multiplex PCR, the TCRdb table keeps only in-frame clones and is missing some. The sample has around 20,000 clones, 81% seen once; the top ten hold roughly 5.8%. The receptor was isolated from a human donor with chronic lymphocytic leukemia. Source: PBMCs, taken before ibrutinib treatment. The chain links TRBV5-4 to TRBJ2-4; 7 nucleotides match TRBD2. In nucleotides, the CDR3 is TGTGCCAGCAGCCCACGGGGGGAAAGAAACATTCAGTACTTC. This gives the protein CASSPRGERNIQYF. The whole variable domain, filled in from reference TRBV5-4 and TRBJ2-4, reads ETGVTQSPTHLIKTRGQQVTLRCSSQSGHNTVSWYQQALGQGPQFIFQYYREEENGRGNFPPRFSGLQFPNYSSELNVNALELDDSALYLCASSPRGERNIQYFGAGTRLSVL.